A selection of T cell receptor beta chains follows, all from one sample in a study of shared clonotypes between healthy human individuals. Produced via immunoSEQ multiplex PCR; TCRdb's table is partial and in-frame only. The sample has some 2.4 million clones, under 95% seen once. Sequences were obtained from naive CD4+ T cells from PBMCs. The receptors derive from a man aged 18-30 years in good health. Some clones in this sample may be carry-over from other donors' samples. CDR3s include the opening cysteine and the closing phenylalanine or tryptophan. D genes are given only for firm matches. Only part of the rows carry a size: once, few, many, or a class if the clone is expanded.

d_gene | abundance | j_gene | v_gene | CDR3aa | CDR3nt
TRBD1 | - | TRBJ2-3 | TRBV5-6 | CASSLRGTEYTDTQYF | TGTGCCAGCAGCCTGAGGGGGACAGAATACACAGATACGCAGTATTTT
TRBD2 | - | TRBJ2-1 | TRBV4-2 | CASSQEGIGSGRSGEQFF | TGTGCCAGCAGCCAAGAAGGGATTGGTAGCGGGAGATCCGGTGAGCAGTTCTTC
- | - | TRBJ2-3 | TRBV6-5 | CATSGAAGTDTQYF | TGTGCCACATCCGGGGCAGCGGGCACAGATACGCAGTATTTT
- | - | TRBJ2-5 | TRBV14 | CASSRGAQETQYF | TGTGCCAGCAGCCGAGGCGCGCAAGAGACCCAGTACTTC
- | - | TRBJ2-2 | TRBV4-1 | CASSHYQGPLNTGELFF | TGCGCCAGCAGCCACTACCAGGGGCCGTTGAACACCGGGGAGCTGTTTTTT
- | - | TRBJ2-7 | TRBV11-2 | CASPRAVDEQYF | TGTGCCAGCCCCAGGGCGGTCGACGAGCAGTACTTC
- | - | TRBJ2-2 | TRBV9 | CASSPRRGANTGELFF | TGTGCCAGCAGCCCGCGACGGGGAGCGAACACCGGGGAGCTGTTTTTT
- | once | TRBJ1-5 | TRBV7-9 | CASSGTSPGQPQHF | TGTGCCAGCAGCGGGACCAGTCCAGGTCAGCCCCAGCATTTT
TRBD1 | - | TRBJ1-2 | TRBV28 | CASSRQGARGYTF | TGTGCCAGCAGTCGTCAGGGGGCAAGAGGCTACACCTTC
- | - | TRBJ2-1 | TRBV19 | CATAERSSYNEQFF | TGTGCCACCGCGGAGCGGAGCTCCTACAATGAGCAGTTCTTC
TRBD2 | - | TRBJ2-3 | TRBV10-1 | CASSGTSGTTQYF | TGCGCCAGCAGTGGGACTAGCGGGACGACGCAGTATTTT
- | - | TRBJ2-7 | TRBV28 | CASSYWAGAPSRQYF | TGTGCCAGCAGTTATTGGGCAGGGGCACCTTCAAGGCAGTACTTC
- | - | TRBJ2-1 | TRBV7-6 | CASSLARGNEQFF | TGTGCCAGCAGCTTAGCGCGGGGCAATGAGCAGTTCTTC
- | - | TRBJ1-4 | TRBV29-1 | CSALDSQTNEKLFF | TGCAGCGCACTGGACAGCCAGACTAATGAAAAACTGTTTTTT
- | - | TRBJ2-7 | TRBV7-6 | CASSASWGFISYEQYF | TGTGCCAGCAGCGCCTCCTGGGGGTTTATCTCCTACGAGCAGTACTTC
- | - | TRBJ2-2 | TRBV15 | CATSRAAAANTGELFF | TGTGCCACCAGCAGAGCTGCGGCTGCGAACACCGGGGAGCTGTTTTTT
- | few | TRBJ1-1 | TRBV7-9 | CASSLDRAYTEAFF | TGTGCCAGCAGCTTAGATAGGGCTTACACTGAAGCTTTCTTT
- | few | TRBJ2-2 | TRBV2 | CASSGHTGELFF | TGTGCCAGCAGCGGTCACACCGGGGAGCTGTTTTTT
TRBD2 | - | TRBJ2-3 | TRBV2 | CATKTSGSTDTQYF | TGTGCCACCAAAACTAGCGGGAGCACAGATACGCAGTATTTT
- | - | TRBJ2-7 | TRBV28 | CASSLVGNEQYF | TGTGCCAGCAGCCTAGTGGGGAACGAGCAGTACTTC
- | - | TRBJ2-3 | TRBV2 | CASKAVPGTDTQYF | TGTGCCAGCAAGGCGGTGCCTGGCACAGATACGCAGTATTTT
- | - | TRBJ2-7 | TRBV6-1 | CASRRQGIGAYEQYF | TGTGCCAGCAGGAGACAAGGAATAGGGGCCTACGAGCAGTACTTC
- | - | TRBJ2-5 | TRBV5-1 | CASSLMSVQETQYF | TGCGCCAGCAGCTTGATGTCAGTCCAAGAGACCCAGTACTTC
- | - | TRBJ1-3 | TRBV6-1 | CASREAGASGNTIYF | TGTGCCAGCAGGGAAGCCGGAGCCTCGGGAAACACCATATATTTT
- | - | TRBJ1-6 | TRBV30 | CAWSVTRTSLNSPLHF | TGTGCCTGGAGCGTAACCCGGACAAGTCTAAATTCACCCCTCCACTTT
- | - | TRBJ2-3 | TRBV4-2 | CASSQVGSRTFYLGGTDTQYF | TGTGCCAGCAGCCAAGTTGGGTCGCGGACCTTCTACCTGGGGGGCACAGATACGCAGTATTTT
TRBD1 | - | TRBJ1-4 | TRBV7-2 | CASSLQGASNEKLFF | TGTGCCAGCAGCCTACAGGGGGCCTCTAATGAAAAACTGTTTTTT
- | once | TRBJ2-1 | TRBV5-1 | CASSLEGSPYNEQFF | TGCGCCAGCAGCTTGGAGGGAAGCCCCTACAATGAGCAGTTCTTC
TRBD1 | - | TRBJ2-3 | TRBV28 | CASSLVQGIGDTQYF | TGTGCCAGCAGTTTGGTACAGGGGATAGGTGATACGCAGTATTTT
- | - | TRBJ2-5 | TRBV6-6 | CASSRPIGGRETQYF | TGTGCCAGCAGTCGCCCGATAGGGGGGAGAGAGACCCAGTACTTC
TRBD2 | - | TRBJ2-3 | TRBV5-1 | CASSLASGGPTDTQYF | TGCGCCAGCAGCTTGGCTTCGGGAGGGCCAACAGATACGCAGTATTTT
- | - | TRBJ1-2 | TRBV7-8 | CASSRDFRRLYGYTF | TGTGCCAGCAGCCGGGACTTCAGAAGACTCTATGGCTACACCTTC
- | - | TRBJ1-2 | TRBV5-4 | CASSLARDGLYGYTF | TGTGCCAGCAGCTTGGCCCGGGACGGACTCTATGGCTACACCTTC
- | - | TRBJ2-7 | TRBV5-1 | CASSLQDTASGEQYF | TGCGCCAGCAGCTTGCAGGACACCGCTAGTGGCGAGCAGTACTTC
- | - | TRBJ1-5 | TRBV6-5 | CASSRPSQPQHF | TGTGCCAGCAGTCGACCGTCTCAGCCCCAGCATTTT